The next 5 T cell receptor beta chains were all read from a single sample in a study of blood T cells in healthy people across ages. With a J-beta primer mix and a sample-barcoded 5' primer, a second PCR ran about 7 to 12 cycles. TCRdb processed the 5' RACE reads anew with MiXCR; each CDR3 protein has one entry. In the table there are around 1.7 million distinct CDR3 sequences, 28% of which are singletons. Sequencing used blood. All receptors come from a woman in her twenties or thirties in good health.

This clonotype was observed at least ten times. Germline is not matched at one junction end, which may reflect a read error. This sequence joins TRBV5-1 and TRBJ2-7; D is uncertain. Germline V gives CDR1 SGHRS, CDR2 YFSETQ. The CDR3 has 12 amino acids. CDR3 sequence: CASTGSSYEQYF. CDR3 nucleotides: TGTGCCAGCACTGGCAGCTCCTACGAGCAGTACTTC.

The chain carries TRBV5-1 and TRBJ1-1; no clear D. CDR1 SGHRS and CDR2 YFSETQ come from the germline V gene. CDR3 size: 14 residues. Trimming removed 4 bases from V and 8 bases from J, with 18 bases in between. CDR3 region: CASSPGERVREAFF. CDR3 in DNA: TGCGCCAGCAGCCCCGGAGAGCGGGTCAGGGAAGCTTTCTTT.

For this clonotype: Germline is not matched at one junction end, which may reflect a read error. The CDR3 sequence is CSANGLYSNQPLHF. CDR3 DNA: TGCAGCGCTAACGGACTTTATAGCAATCAGCCCCTGCATTTT. The rearrangement links TRBV20-1 to TRBJ1-5; unclear D gene. The germline gives CDR1 DFQATT, CDR2 SNEGSKA (reference sequence). The CDR3 is 14 amino acids.

Comments on this clonotype: Since a much larger clone is just one base distant, this may be a read error. This chain joins TRBV29-1 and TRBJ2-1; 9 nucleotides agree with TRBD1. Losses at the gene ends were 8 bases for V and 5 bases for J; bases not matched to a gene: 10. Germline values: CDR1 SQVTM, CDR2 ANQGSEA. CDR3 length equals 14 residues. The CDR3 bases are TGCAGCTGCAAGGCCGGGACAGGGAACAATGAGCAGTTCTTC. Its translation is CSCKAGTGNNEQFF.

A few counts support this clonotype. The chain joins TRBV6-5 to TRBJ1-2; TRBD1 aligns across 9 bases. CDR1 MNHEY and CDR2 SVGAGI come from the germline V gene. This CDR3 contains 12 residues. Trimming removed 4 bases from V and 8 bases from J; junction bases left unmatched: 2. CDR3 coding DNA: TGTGCCAGCAGTTGGACAGGGGAAGGCTACACCTTC. Its translation is CASSWTGEGYTF.